Listed below are T cell receptor beta chains from one sample, sequenced in a study of identical twins. TCRdb used MiXCR to reprocess the 5' RACE reads, holding one entry per CDR3 protein. The sample yields around 300,000 distinct CDR3 sequences, approximately 8% seen once. These same records also appear under a second study, on yellow fever vaccine responses in identical twins.

The sequenced sample consisted of memory (CD45RO+) T cells sorted from blood. The source of these receptors is a woman aged 18-35 years in good health. Each CDR3 is given with its conserved first and last residue. Fields, in order: D gene, V gene, J gene, clone size, CDR3 DNA, CDR3 protein. D genes are given only for firm matches. Clone size, where shown, is once, few, many, or a class for clones that have expanded.

D: .
V: TRBV10-3
J: TRBJ1-5
size: many
DNA: TGTGCCATCAGCCAGGAGGAGGGCTCAGCCCAGCATTTT
CDR3: CAISQEEGSAQHF

D: TRBD2
V: TRBV3-1
J: TRBJ2-2
size: .
DNA: TGTGCCAGCAGCCAAACCGGGACTAGCGGGAGGTTTGGCACCGGGGAGCTGTTTTTT
CDR3: CASSQTGTSGRFGTGELFF

D: TRBD2
V: TRBV7-6
J: TRBJ2-1
size: few
DNA: TGTGCCAGCAGCCTAGTTGCTTGGGAGGGTGAGCAGTTCTTC
CDR3: CASSLVAWEGEQFF

D: .
V: TRBV6-1
J: TRBJ2-2
size: few
DNA: TGTGCCAGCAGCCCCGGGCTTGATAACACCGGGGAGCTGTTTTTT
CDR3: CASSPGLDNTGELFF

D: TRBD2
V: TRBV5-1
J: TRBJ2-1
size: .
DNA: TGCGCCAGCAGCTCGGGAGGGGGATGGAGCTCCTACAATGAGCAGTTCTTC
CDR3: CASSSGGGWSSYNEQFF

D: .
V: TRBV5-1
J: TRBJ1-3
size: .
DNA: TGCGCCAGCAGCTTAGGCCTATCTGGAAACACCATATATTTT
CDR3: CASSLGLSGNTIYF

D: TRBD1
V: TRBV2
J: TRBJ1-1
size: few
DNA: TGTGCCAGCAGCGTAGGACAGGGAACTGAAGCTTTCTTT
CDR3: CASSVGQGTEAFF

D: .
V: TRBV20-1
J: TRBJ2-3
size: .
DNA: TGCAGTGCTGAGTATAGGGTGGGCACAGATACGCAGTATTTT
CDR3: CSAEYRVGTDTQYF

D: .
V: TRBV6-1
J: TRBJ1-1
size: few
DNA: TGTGCCAGCAGTGACCAGGGGATCACTGAAGCTTTCTTT
CDR3: CASSDQGITEAFF

D: TRBD2
V: TRBV7-3
J: TRBJ2-1
size: few
DNA: TGTGCCAGCAGCTCCACGGGACTAGCGGACAATGAGCAGTTCTTC
CDR3: CASSSTGLADNEQFF

D: TRBD2
V: TRBV20-1
J: TRBJ2-7
size: many
DNA: TGCAGTGCTAGCCCTACTAGCGGGAGTCTCTACGAGCAGTACTTC
CDR3: CSASPTSGSLYEQYF

D: .
V: TRBV6-5
J: TRBJ1-3
size: few
DNA: TGTGCCAGCAGTTACTCGACCTCTATTAGCTCTGGAAACACCATATATTTT
CDR3: CASSYSTSISSGNTIYF

D: TRBD2
V: TRBV11-1
J: TRBJ2-1
size: few
DNA: TGTGCCAGCAGCTTAGCGGGGGGGTCTCCCAAGTCCTACAATGAGCAGTTCTTC
CDR3: CASSLAGGSPKSYNEQFF

D: .
V: TRBV4-1
J: TRBJ1-2
size: many
DNA: TGCGCCAGCAGCCCCCCGGGGGGCGACTATGGCTACACCTTC
CDR3: CASSPPGGDYGYTF

D: TRBD2
V: TRBV5-1
J: TRBJ2-5
size: .
DNA: TGCGCCAGTCGAAGCGGGGAGCCCCAAGAGACCCAGTACTTC
CDR3: CASRSGEPQETQYF

D: .
V: TRBV19
J: TRBJ2-6
size: few
DNA: TGTGCCAGTAGTGTTCAGAGCTCTGGGGCCAACGTCCTGACTTTC
CDR3: CASSVQSSGANVLTF

D: .
V: TRBV7-8
J: TRBJ1-2
size: many
DNA: TGTGCCAGCAGCCCCGGAGGCGGTAACTATGGCTACACCTTC
CDR3: CASSPGGGNYGYTF

D: .
V: TRBV7-2
J: TRBJ2-3
size: few
DNA: TGTGCCAGCAGCTTAGGGGTCAGGGATACGCAGTATTTT
CDR3: CASSLGVRDTQYF

D: .
V: TRBV29-1
J: TRBJ1-3
size: many
DNA: TGCAGCGTTGCGGCAGATGGAAACACCATATATTTT
CDR3: CSVAADGNTIYF

D: .
V: TRBV18
J: TRBJ2-5
size: few
DNA: TGTGCCAGCTCACCACCGTTAGGCTCACAAGAGACCCAGTACTTC
CDR3: CASSPPLGSQETQYF

D: .
V: TRBV7-9
J: TRBJ1-1
size: many
DNA: TGTGCCAGCTGGGGAGGATACACTGAAGCTTTCTTT
CDR3: CASWGGYTEAFF

D: TRBD2
V: TRBV29-1
J: TRBJ2-5
size: few
DNA: TGCAGCGTTGAGAGACTAGCGGGGAACCAAGAGACCCAGTACTTC
CDR3: CSVERLAGNQETQYF

D: TRBD2
V: TRBV20-1
J: TRBJ2-1
size: few
DNA: TGCAGTGCTAGGACTAGCGGGAGAGGATCCTACAATGAGCAGTTCTTC
CDR3: CSARTSGRGSYNEQFF

D: TRBD1
V: TRBV6-5
J: TRBJ1-1
size: .
DNA: TGTGCCAGCAGTAACGGAGGGGGGACAGATGAAGCTTTCTTT
CDR3: CASSNGGGTDEAFF

D: .
V: TRBV11-2
J: TRBJ2-1
size: few
DNA: TGTGCCAGCAGCTTAGCACAATTGGTCGGAAAGCAGTTCTTC
CDR3: CASSLAQLVGKQFF

D: .
V: TRBV6-2/TRBV6-3
J: TRBJ1-3
size: .
DNA: TGTGCCAGCGGGATCTCTGGAAACACCATATATTTT
CDR3: CASGISGNTIYF

D: TRBD2
V: TRBV20-1
J: TRBJ2-7
size: few
DNA: TGCAGTGCCCCCCTTAGCGGGAGTTCCTACGAGCAGTACTTC
CDR3: CSAPLSGSSYEQYF

D: .
V: TRBV6-2/TRBV6-3
J: TRBJ2-3
size: many
DNA: TGTGCCAGCAGTTACCGGAGCACAGATACGCAGTATTTT
CDR3: CASSYRSTDTQYF

D: .
V: TRBV29-1
J: TRBJ2-3
size: .
DNA: TGCAGCGTTCGGGACAGCACAGATACGCAGTATTTT
CDR3: CSVRDSTDTQYF

D: .
V: TRBV20-1
J: TRBJ1-2
size: many
DNA: TGCAGTGGTCCTACTAACTATGGCTACACCTTC
CDR3: CSGPTNYGYTF

D: .
V: TRBV7-3
J: TRBJ2-7
size: few
DNA: TGTGCCAGCAGCCTAACGGGGGCTCGAGGCTACGAGCAGTACTTC
CDR3: CASSLTGARGYEQYF

D: .
V: TRBV7-9
J: TRBJ2-1
size: many
DNA: TGTGCCAGCAGCTTAGGGACCGAAGGCTCTCACGTGCAGTTCTTC
CDR3: CASSLGTEGSHVQFF

D: TRBD2
V: TRBV6-1
J: TRBJ2-1
size: few
DNA: TGTGCCGGCGCTAGCGGGAGGCCAGAAATCAATGAGCAGTTCTTC
CDR3: CAGASGRPEINEQFF

D: .
V: TRBV18
J: TRBJ1-5
size: few
DNA: TGTGCCAGCTCACCACAGGGGACTAATCAGCCCCAGCATTTT
CDR3: CASSPQGTNQPQHF

D: .
V: TRBV6-1
J: TRBJ2-6
size: few
DNA: TGTGCCAGCAGCCGCTCTGGGGCCAACGTCCTGACTTTC
CDR3: CASSRSGANVLTF

D: TRBD2
V: TRBV18
J: TRBJ2-5
size: .
DNA: TGTGCCAGCTCACCGTGGCGGGAGCCTGGGGAGACCCAGTACTTC
CDR3: CASSPWREPGETQYF

D: .
V: TRBV18
J: TRBJ2-6
size: .
DNA: TGTGCCAGCTCACCACCTCAGGGAAAGGGGGCCAACGTCCTGACTTTC
CDR3: CASSPPQGKGANVLTF

D: TRBD1
V: TRBV12-3/TRBV12-4
J: TRBJ1-1
size: many
DNA: TGTGCCAGCAGTTTGCGGGGAGGGGGCCTTACTGAAGCTTTCTTT
CDR3: CASSLRGGGLTEAFF

D: .
V: TRBV12-3/TRBV12-4
J: TRBJ1-1
size: many
DNA: TGTGCCAGCAGTTTAGTTCGGGACACGAACACTGAAGCTTTCTTT
CDR3: CASSLVRDTNTEAFF

D: TRBD1
V: TRBV6-1
J: TRBJ2-1
size: few
DNA: TGTGCCAGCAGCATCGGGACAGGCTCCTACAATGAGCAGTTCTTC
CDR3: CASSIGTGSYNEQFF

D: TRBD2
V: TRBV28
J: TRBJ2-7
size: .
DNA: TGTGCCAGCGGACTAGCGGGAGGTTACGAGCAGTACTTC
CDR3: CASGLAGGYEQYF

D: .
V: TRBV19
J: TRBJ2-6
size: .
DNA: TGTGCCAGTAGTACGCCGGAGACTGGGGCCAACGTCCTGACTTTC
CDR3: CASSTPETGANVLTF

D: .
V: TRBV7-8
J: TRBJ2-6
size: .
DNA: TGTGCCAGCAGCTTAGATACCCCTGGGGCCAACGTCCTGACTTTC
CDR3: CASSLDTPGANVLTF

D: .
V: TRBV6-5
J: TRBJ2-6
size: .
DNA: TGTGCCAGCAGTTACCGTCCGACCCCGGCCAACGTCCTGACTTTC
CDR3: CASSYRPTPANVLTF

D: .
V: TRBV7-2
J: TRBJ2-5
size: .
DNA: TGTGCCAGCAGCTATAGATGGGATTACCAAGAGACCCAGTACTTC
CDR3: CASSYRWDYQETQYF

D: .
V: TRBV20-1
J: TRBJ2-1
size: many
DNA: TGCAGTGCACCGACCCGGGCCCGAAACAATGAGCAGTTCTTC
CDR3: CSAPTRARNNEQFF

D: .
V: TRBV20-1
J: TRBJ1-2
size: many
DNA: TGCAGTGCCCTCGTGTTCGGGGCGGAAGGCTACACCTTC
CDR3: CSALVFGAEGYTF

D: .
V: TRBV5-1
J: TRBJ1-2
size: many
DNA: TGCGCCAGCAGCTTTACTAGCGGAGCTAACTATGGCTACACCTTC
CDR3: CASSFTSGANYGYTF

D: TRBD2
V: TRBV27
J: TRBJ2-2
size: few
DNA: TGTGCCAGCAGCGCCCTAGCGGGGGTCACCGGGGAGCTGTTTTTT
CDR3: CASSALAGVTGELFF

D: TRBD2
V: TRBV3-1
J: TRBJ2-3
size: many
DNA: TGTGCCAGCAGCCAAGGCGGGACTAGCGGGTTGGATACGCAGTATTTT
CDR3: CASSQGGTSGLDTQYF